Presented here are 3 T cell receptor beta chains from one specimen sequenced in a study of T cell responses to AZD1222 COVID-19 vaccine. The protocol was immunoSEQ multiplex PCR, while the TCRdb copy is restricted to in-frame clones and leaves out a portion. The profile shows about 80,000 clones, approximately 85% of them singletons. Source: peripheral blood, taken 28 days after the second AZD1222 dose. These receptors were obtained from an adult who received the AZD1222 COVID-19 vaccine.

This chain links TRBV18 with TRBJ1-6; D ambiguous. Per germline, CDR1 KGHSH and CDR2 LQKENI. The V end was cut by 3 bases, the J end by 6 bases, with 12 bases between. The CDR3 has 15 amino acids. CDR3 sequence (DNA): TGTGCCAGCTCACCTTCGGGGTGGGCTAATTCACCCCTCCACTTT. It yields the protein CASSPSGWANSPLHF.

The rearrangement links TRBV5-1 to TRBJ1-2; 10 nucleotides line up with TRBD1. The V segment lost 6 bases and the J segment 7 bases; nucleotides outside the gene matches: 9. The germline V gene has CDR1 SGHRS and CDR2 YFSETQ. The length of the CDR3 is 14 residues. The CDR3 protein is CASTTGGSRGGYTF. CDR3 nucleotide sequence: TGCGCCAGCACGACAGGGGGCAGTCGTGGTGGCTACACCTTC.

The chain links TRBV11-2 to TRBJ2-6; D is undetermined. This CDR3 has 15 residues. The germline V gene has CDR1 SGHAT and CDR2 FQNNGV. V was clipped by 5 bases and J by 0 bases, with 8 bases between them. The CDR3 loop reads CASSRRSSGANVLTF. The DNA for the CDR3 is TGTGCCAGCAGCCGGAGAAGCTCTGGGGCCAACGTCCTGACTTTC.